One sample yielded the 21 T cell receptor beta chains listed below, sequenced in a study of T cell repertoires in cytomegalovirus infection. TCRdb itself ran the reads through MiXCR, one entry per CDR3 protein. The top ten hold about 13% of the sample, which has around 530,000 distinct CDR3 sequences, around a quarter seen once. Sequencing used PBMCs. These receptors came from a human donor in good health (CMV status not recorded). Some clones in this sample may be carry-over from other donors' samples.

This clonotype was seen more than once but under ten times. The chain combines TRBV4-3 with TRBJ2-1, with 10 bases identical to TRBD2. The ends lost 0 bases at V and 5 bases at J; junction bases unmatched: 4. The CDR3 consists of 16 residues. The germline CDR1 and CDR2 sequences are LGHNA and YSLEER. CDR3: CASSQDILAGDNEQFF. CDR3 DNA sequence: TGCGCCAGCAGCCAAGATATTCTAGCGGGGGACAATGAGCAGTTCTTC.

This clonotype showed up just a few times. The chain combines TRBV12-3 or TRBV12-4 with TRBJ2-1, with D hard to call. The length of the CDR3 is 12 residues. Trimming shortened V by 7 bases and J by 8 bases, and 12 bases separated the two germline ends. The CDR3 spells CASTLGDHEQFF. As DNA, the CDR3 is TGTGCCAGCACTCTAGGTGATCATGAGCAGTTCTTC.

This clonotype has more than one count but fewer than ten. The chain joins TRBV11-3 to TRBJ2-1; 9 bases line up with TRBD2. The CDR3 covers 16 residues. V shed 1 base and J 8 bases; nucleotides not matched to a gene: 9. Germline CDR1 is SGHNT and CDR2 is YENEEA. The CDR3 nucleotides are TGTGCCAGCAGCTTAGGTATTAGCGGGAGTGAGGATGAGCAGTTCTTC. Translation: CASSLGISGSEDEQFF.

This clonotype was recorded many times. This sequence joins TRBV7-8 and TRBJ2-1, with D possibly being TRBD2 (5 bases). The CDR3 has 14 amino acids. V lost 1 base and J 5 bases, leaving 9 bases between the germline ends. Looked up from germline, CDR1 is SGHVS and CDR2 is FQNEAQ. CDR3 protein: CASSLGGVNNEQFF. The CDR3 region has the DNA TGTGCCAGCAGCTTAGGGGGAGTGAACAATGAGCAGTTCTTC.

The sample holds many counts of this clonotype. J is TRBJ1-5 and V is TRBV12-5; TRBD1 is a possible D gene (5 bases). CDR3 length: 20 residues. Trimming left V 4 bases short and J 0 bases short, with 25 bases between. CDR1 LGHNT and CDR2 FRNRAP come from the germline V gene. The CDR3: CASGSIYGTLEGRSNQPQHF. In DNA, the CDR3 is TGTGCTAGTGGTTCGATCTACGGGACTCTCGAGGGACGTAGCAATCAGCCCCAGCATTTT.

This clonotype has only a few counts. J is TRBJ1-4 and V is TRBV12-3 or TRBV12-4; D unclear. Trimming pared 2 bases from V and 8 bases from J, leaving 24 bases between. CDR3 length: 18 residues. Written as DNA, the CDR3 is TGTGCCAGCAGTTTAACACCCTGGCGCCGACAAAGCTGGGAAAAACTGTTTTTT. It is translated as CASSLTPWRRQSWEKLFF.

This clonotype was detected ten times or more. The rearrangement joins TRBV7-2 to TRBJ2-7, with TRBD2 identical over 10 bases. The CDR3 consists of 14 residues. Per the germline V gene, CDR1 is SGHTA and CDR2 is FQGNSA. Trimming removed 1 base from V and 3 bases from J; junction bases left unmatched: 0. CDR3 nucleotide sequence: TGTGCCAGCAGCTTAGTAGCGGGGGGCTACGAGCAGTACGTC. Translating gives CASSLVAGGYEQYV.

This clonotype was observed a few times. J is TRBJ2-3 and V is TRBV12-5, with D maybe TRBD2 (5 bases). CDR3 length equals 17 residues. CDR1 is LGHNT and CDR2 is FRNRAP in the germline V gene. Trimming left V 5 bases short and J 0 bases short, with 18 bases between. CDR3 sequence: CASGPFTASSSTDTQYF. The CDR3 nucleotides read TGTGCTAGTGGTCCTTTTACGGCTAGCAGTAGCACAGATACGCAGTATTTT.

This chain uses TRBV7-6 with TRBJ2-1; D is ambiguous. This CDR3 is 14 amino acids long. The germline CDR1 and CDR2 sequences are SGHVS and FNYEAQ. Between the trimmed V and J ends, which lost 2 bases and 8 bases, there was a span of 13 bases. In DNA, the CDR3 is TGTGCCAGCAGCTTAATGTCGTCTCGCGATGAGCAGTTCTTC. This translates into CASSLMSSRDEQFF.

This clonotype was seen repeatedly, ten times or more. This chain connects TRBV7-2 to TRBJ2-1, with 9 bases identical to TRBD2. Germline CDR1 and CDR2: SGHTA and FQGNSA. The CDR3 extends over 15 amino acids. The trim removed 3 bases at V and 4 bases at J, leaving 4 bases unmatched. CDR3 DNA: TGTGCCAGCAGCTTGGGAGCGGGAGGTTACAATGAGCAGTTCTTC. It yields the protein CASSLGAGGYNEQFF.

This clonotype appeared once. The chain couples TRBV4-3 to TRBJ1-4, with a tentative D call TRBD1 (6 bases). The germline V gene has CDR1 LGHNA and CDR2 YSLEER. Trimming took off 1 base at V and 7 bases at J, with 10 bases between the two ends. The CDR3 is made up of 14 amino acids. CDR3 in DNA: TGCGCCAGCAGCCAAGCCAGGGGTGGTGAAAAACTGTTTTTT. This gives the protein CASSQARGGEKLFF.

This clonotype showed up many times. J is TRBJ2-1 and V is TRBV7-2; 7 nucleotides match TRBD2. CDR3 length: 14 amino acids. V trimming: 4 bases; J trimming: 5 bases; junction bases outside the gene matches: 5. Germline V CDR1 and CDR2: SGHTA, FQGNSA. CDR3 nucleotides: TGTGCCAGCAGCTCAGGACTAGGCGACAATGAGCAGTTCTTC. It specifies CASSSGLGDNEQFF.

Many counts were recorded for this clonotype. The V call is TRBV6-2 or TRBV6-3, the J call TRBJ2-4; 9 positions agree with TRBD1. The germline V gene has CDR1 MNHEY and CDR2 SVGEGT. V gave up 5 bases and J gave up 5 bases; unmatched junction bases: 4. This CDR3 region has 14 residues. The CDR3 bases are TGTGCCAGCAGTCCGACAGGGGGAGAAAACATTCAGTACTTC. Translation gives CASSPTGGENIQYF.

As to this clonotype: One end of the junction varies from germline; a read error may be responsible. V usage is TRBV7-9 and J usage is TRBJ2-1, with TRBD2 identical over 7 bases. Germline loops: CDR1 SEHNR, CDR2 FQNEAQ (reference sequence). This CDR3 spans 15 amino acids. CDR3 in DNA: TGTGCCAGCAGGTTAGGGGCTAGCGGATACAATGAGCAGTTCTTC. It is translated as CASRLGASGYNEQFF.

The rearrangement joins TRBV24-1 to TRBJ2-7; D is unclear. The V and J ends lost 4 bases and 3 bases respectively, with 3 bases between them. The CDR3 extends over 11 amino acids. The germline V gene encodes CDR1 KGHDR and CDR2 SFDVKD. In DNA form, the CDR3 reads TGTGCCACCAGTGACATCTACGAGCAGTACTTC. This sequence encodes CATSDIYEQYF.

This chain joins TRBV30 and TRBJ1-1; D uncertain. V lost 0 bases, J lost 8 bases, and 7 bases lay in between. Germline V lookup: CDR1 GTSNPN, CDR2 SVGIG (reference sequence). The CDR3 is 11 amino acids. The CDR3 region is CAWSVEMEAFF. The CDR3 nucleotides are TGTGCCTGGAGTGTAGAGATGGAAGCTTTCTTT.

This clonotype came up many times. This chain joins TRBV24-1 and TRBJ2-2; D perhaps matches TRBD2 (5 bases). This CDR3 has 17 amino acids. In germline, CDR1 is KGHDR, CDR2 SFDVKD. Trimming took off 1 base at V and 5 bases at J, with 16 bases between the two ends. The CDR3: CATSDFGVLGETGELFF. The DNA of the CDR3 is TGTGCCACCAGTGATTTCGGGGTTCTCGGGGAGACCGGGGAGCTGTTTTTT.

Many counts were recorded for this clonotype. The rearrangement links TRBV11-3 to TRBJ2-1; 7 bases are a match to TRBD1. This CDR3 is built from 13 residues. The V gene's germline CDR1 is SGHNT and CDR2 YENEEA. V trimming: 4 bases; J trimming: 8 bases; junction bases outside the gene matches: 5. The CDR3 region has the DNA TGTGCCAGCAGCTATCGACAGGGAGATGAGCAGTTCTTC. Protein product: CASSYRQGDEQFF.

V is TRBV7-2 and J is TRBJ2-7; possible D gene TRBD1, 6 bases. Per the germline V gene, CDR1 is SGHTA and CDR2 is FQGNSA. The CDR3 consists of 16 residues. V lost 2 bases and J lost 0, with 14 bases in between. In nucleotides, the CDR3 is TGTGCCAGCAGCTTATGGGCGCCGGACAGCTCCTACGAGCAGTACTTC. Translated, it gives CASSLWAPDSSYEQYF.

This chain joins TRBV10-3 and TRBJ2-1, with D perhaps assigned TRBD1 or TRBD2 (5 bases each). V was trimmed by 1 base and J by 2 bases, leaving 18 bases between them. Germline V lookup: CDR1 ENHRY, CDR2 SYGVKD. This CDR3 spans 18 amino acids. This chain's CDR3 is CAISEYPTGTLAYNEQFF. CDR3 DNA: TGTGCCATCAGTGAGTACCCTACCGGGACGCTAGCCTACAATGAGCAGTTCTTC.

The chain carries TRBV11-3 and TRBJ1-3; D is unclear. V was trimmed by 5 bases and J by 1 base, leaving 9 bases between them. The germline V gene encodes CDR1 SGHNT and CDR2 YENEEA. The CDR3 runs to 14 residues. The CDR3 region has the DNA TGTGCCAGCAGCACCGGTCTTTCTGGAAACACCATATATTTT. Protein sequence: CASSTGLSGNTIYF. The full variable domain, completed using reference TRBV11-3 and TRBJ1-3, is EAGVVQSPRYKIIEKKQPVAFWCNPISGHNTLYWYLQNLGQGPELLIRYENEEAVDDSQLPKDRFSAERLKGVDSTLKIQPAELGDSAVYLCASSTGLSGNTIYFGEGSWLTVV.